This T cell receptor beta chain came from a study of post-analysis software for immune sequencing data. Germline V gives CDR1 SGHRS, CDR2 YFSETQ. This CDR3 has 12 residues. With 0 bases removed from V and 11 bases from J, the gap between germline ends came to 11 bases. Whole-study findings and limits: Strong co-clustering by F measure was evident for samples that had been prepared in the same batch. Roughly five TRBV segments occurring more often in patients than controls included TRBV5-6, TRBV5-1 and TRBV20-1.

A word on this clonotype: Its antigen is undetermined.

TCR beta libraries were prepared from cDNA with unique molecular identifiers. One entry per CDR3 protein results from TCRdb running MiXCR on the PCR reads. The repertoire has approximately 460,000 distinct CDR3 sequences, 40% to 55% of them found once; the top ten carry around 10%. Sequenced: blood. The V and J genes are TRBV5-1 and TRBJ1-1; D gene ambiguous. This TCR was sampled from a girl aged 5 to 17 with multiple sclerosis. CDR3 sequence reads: CASSLVAGLAFF. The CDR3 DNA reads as TGCGCCAGCAGCTTGGTAGCGGGGTTGGCTTTCTTT.